The 26 T cell receptor beta chains listed next were all sequenced from one sample in a study of patients and donors after allogeneic stem cell transplantation. MiXCR was run by TCRdb on the RT-PCR reads, yielding one entry per CDR3 protein. This table has roughly 880,000 distinct CDR3 sequences, more than 15% appearing once. Sequenced input: blood, either unsorted or a sorted T cell fraction (not recorded which). The receptors shown here come from a human donor who was either an allogeneic HSCT recipient or a stem cell or donor lymphocyte infusion donor (not recorded which). It is not recorded whose cells these are; they may come from a transplant donor.

The chain recombines TRBV5-1 with TRBJ1-1; TRBD1 might be the D (6 bases). The germline CDR1 and CDR2 sequences are SGHRS and YFSETQ. The CDR3 totals 15 residues. Trimming removed 0 bases at V and 7 bases at J, with 16 bases between. The CDR3 nucleotides are TGCGCCAGCAGCTTGGTTGTTGGGGGCGAGGGTGAAGCTTTCTTT. Residues: CASSLVVGGEGEAFF.

This clonotype has a handful of counts. The rearrangement uses TRBV6-1 and TRBJ2-7, with D possibly matching TRBD2 (6 bases). CDR1 and CDR2 (germline): MNHNS, SASEGT. The V gene lost 5 bases and the J gene lost 2 bases, with 13 bases spanning the gap. This CDR3 spans 14 amino acids. CDR3 nucleotides: TGTGCCAGCAGTCGCGGGACGTCAACCTACGAGCAGTACTTC. Protein product: CASSRGTSTYEQYF.

The chain recombines TRBV20-1 with TRBJ1-2; no clear D gene. Germline values: CDR1 DFQATT, CDR2 SNEGSKA (reference sequence). This CDR3 comprises 14 residues. V was trimmed by 3 bases and J by 4 bases, leaving 15 bases between them. The CDR3 reads CSARPPILSYGYTF. The CDR3 DNA reads TGCAGTGCTAGGCCCCCGATCCTAAGCTATGGCTACACCTTC.

The chain carries TRBV25-1 and TRBJ1-6, with TRBD1 identical over 7 bases. Germline trimming cut 2 bases from V and 5 bases from J; bases unmatched to any gene: 3. The CDR3 extends over 15 amino acids. Germline CDR1 MGHDK, CDR2 SYGVNS. The CDR3 sequence is CASSEGTANNSPLHF. The CDR3 region has the DNA TGTGCCAGCAGTGAAGGGACAGCTAATAATTCACCCCTCCACTTT.

The rearrangement uses TRBV12-3 or TRBV12-4 and TRBJ1-5; TRBD1 aligns across 7 bases. The CDR3 sequence is 14 residues long. After removal of 4 bases from V and 6 bases from J, the junction contained 6 bases not matched to a gene. The CDR3 region has the DNA TGTGCCAGCAGTTCGACAGGGTGGTCTCAGCCCCAGCATTTT. It encodes CASSSTGWSQPQHF.

This clonotype was seen at least ten times. The rearrangement joins TRBV20-1 to TRBJ2-3; D tentatively reads TRBD1 or TRBD2 (5 bases each). This CDR3 contains 11 residues. Germline lookup yields CDR1 DFQATT and CDR2 SNEGSKA (reference sequence). Trimming took off 3 bases at V and 6 bases at J, with 7 bases between the two ends. CDR3 nucleotide sequence: TGCAGTGCTAGCGGGACGGATACGCAGTATTTT. Encoded protein: CSASGTDTQYF.

This clonotype has a handful of counts. The rearrangement links TRBV15 to TRBJ2-1; D gene uncertain. CDR1 is LNHNV, CDR2 YYDKDF, per germline (reference sequence). With 5 bases removed from V and 2 bases from J, the gap between germline ends came to 7 bases. The CDR3 is made up of 13 amino acids. Here the CDR3 DNA reads TGTGCCACCAGCGCCGGAACCTACAATGAGCAGTTCTTC. Amino acids: CATSAGTYNEQFF.

V is TRBV6-1 and J is TRBJ1-3; the D is unclear. CDR1 is MNHNS and CDR2 is SASEGT in the germline V gene. The CDR3 is 13 residues long. V lost 5 bases, J lost 5 bases, and 10 bases lay in between. This chain's CDR3 is CASSQYQRNTIYF. CDR3 sequence (DNA): TGTGCCAGCAGTCAATACCAGAGAAACACCATATATTTT.

The chain recombines TRBV12-3 or TRBV12-4 with TRBJ2-1; 10 nucleotides line up with TRBD2. Trimming removed 5 bases from V and 4 bases from J; junction bases left unmatched: 8. This CDR3 has 16 amino acids. The DNA for the CDR3 is TGTGCCAGCAGTCCCAGACTAGCGGGCCTGTACAATGAGCAGTTCTTC. Protein product: CASSPRLAGLYNEQFF.

The V and J genes are TRBV5-5 and TRBJ2-4; D not resolved. The CDR3 covers 14 residues. The V end was cut by 0 bases, the J end by 5 bases, with 9 bases between. Germline lookup yields CDR1 SGHKS and CDR2 YYEKEE (reference sequence). CDR3 sequence: CASSLAPSQNIQYF. As DNA, the CDR3 is TGTGCCAGCAGCTTGGCGCCCAGCCAAAACATTCAGTACTTC. Based on the CDR3 plus reference TRBV5-5 and TRBJ2-4, the full variable domain is DAGVTQSPTHLIKTRGQQVTLRCSPISGHKSVSWYQQVLGQGPQFIFQYYEKEERGRGNFPDRFSARQFPNYSSELNVNALLLGDSALYLCASSLAPSQNIQYFGAGTRLSVL.

The rearrangement joins TRBV5-6 to TRBJ2-4; unclear D gene. The CDR3 has 16 residues. Trimming left V 1 base short and J 9 bases short, with 20 bases between. In germline, CDR1 is SGHDT, CDR2 YYEEEE. CDR3 region: CASSLFDFGKFTIQYF. Here the CDR3 DNA reads TGTGCCAGCAGCTTGTTCGATTTCGGAAAATTCACCATTCAGTACTTC. The complete variable domain, with remaining parts taken from reference TRBV5-6 and TRBJ2-4, reads DAGVTQSPTHLIKTRGQQVTLRCSPKSGHDTVSWYQQALGQGPQFIFQYYEEEERQRGNFPDRFSGHQFPNYSSELNVNALLLGDSALYLCASSLFDFGKFTIQYFGAGTRLSVL.

This rearrangement joins TRBV5-1 to TRBJ2-3; D is unclear. V lost 2 bases and J 6 bases, leaving 13 bases between the germline ends. The germline gives CDR1 SGHRS, CDR2 YFSETQ. The CDR3 loop spans 14 amino acids. The CDR3, as DNA: TGCGCCAGCAGCTTTACTCCGCCTCTGGATACGCAGTATTTT. Translated: CASSFTPPLDTQYF. The full variable domain, its missing parts supplied by reference TRBV5-1 and TRBJ2-3, is KAGVTQTPRYLIKTRGQQVTLSCSPISGHRSVSWYQQTPGQGLQFLFEYFSETQRNKGNFPGRFSGRQFSNSRSEMNVSTLELGDSALYLCASSFTPPLDTQYFGPGTRLTVL.

Ten or more counts support this clonotype. The CDR3 protein is CSARAYGYTF. The CDR3 DNA is TGCAGTGCCCGGGCCTATGGCTACACCTTC. The genes are TRBV20-1 and TRBJ1-2; D call uncertain. The V end lost 6 bases, the J end lost 4 bases, and 6 bases lay between the germline ends. The CDR3 sequence is 10 residues long. The germline CDR1 and CDR2 sequences are DFQATT and SNEGSKA (reference sequence).

This chain connects TRBV24-1 to TRBJ2-7; D perhaps matches TRBD2 (5 bases). CDR1 is KGHDR, CDR2 SFDVKD, per germline. The ends were cut back, 0 bases at V and 6 bases at J, with 8 bases in the middle. This CDR3 comprises 13 residues. The CDR3 DNA sequence: TGTGCCACCAGTGATTTGGCGGGTAGCGAGCAGTACTTC. Its protein product is CATSDLAGSEQYF.

The chain is built from TRBV5-1 and TRBJ2-5, with no clear D. The germline V gene has CDR1 SGHRS and CDR2 YFSETQ. CDR3 length: 14 amino acids. Trimming cost V 0 bases and J 1 base, with 7 bases left between them. For the CDR3, the DNA is TGCGCCAGCAGCTTGGAAGGGATCCAAGAGACCCAGTACTTC. Amino acids: CASSLEGIQETQYF.

This clonotype was observed a handful of times. This chain links TRBV11-2 with TRBJ2-3; D is perhaps TRBD2 (5 bases). The CDR3 extends over 11 amino acids. The germline CDR1 and CDR2 sequences are SGHAT and FQNNGV. Trimming stripped 6 bases from V and 5 bases from J, with 6 bases between. CDR3 loop: CASRLEDTQYF. CDR3 coding DNA: TGTGCCAGCAGACTAGAAGATACGCAGTATTTT.

This clonotype was seen more than once but under ten times. The V gene is TRBV7-9, the J gene TRBJ2-1, with D unresolved. From germline, CDR1 is SEHNR and CDR2 FQNEAQ (reference sequence). The V end lost 7 bases, the J end lost 4 bases, and 11 bases lay between the germline ends. This CDR3 is built from 13 residues. The CDR3 loop is CASTRPGYNEQFF. CDR3 in DNA: TGTGCCAGCACCCGCCCCGGATACAATGAGCAGTTCTTC.

V and J are TRBV7-9 and TRBJ2-7; D might be TRBD2 (6 bases). Germline V gene data show CDR1 as SEHNR and CDR2 as FQNEAQ (reference sequence). The V end lost 5 bases, the J end lost 2 bases, and 19 bases lay between the germline ends. This CDR3 has 16 amino acids. As DNA, the CDR3 is TGTGCCAGCAGCACGTCCGGGACTGAGTTAGCCTACGAGCAGTACTTC. Protein: CASSTSGTELAYEQYF.

The chain couples TRBV7-9 to TRBJ1-1; no firm D call. Looked up from germline, CDR1 is SEHNR and CDR2 is FQNEAQ (reference sequence). CDR3 length: 11 residues. Trimming took off 7 bases at V and 7 bases at J, with 10 bases between the two ends. This CDR3 is CASTEEGEAFF. In DNA form, the CDR3 reads TGTGCCAGCACCGAGGAGGGTGAAGCTTTCTTT.

The chain links TRBV5-6 to TRBJ2-7; no definite D call. The CDR3 is 14 amino acids. V shed 0 bases and J shed 4 bases, with 11 bases lying between them. Germline-derived CDR1 and CDR2 are SGHDT and YYEEEE. The CDR3 DNA reads as TGTGCCAGCAGCTTGGGATCCAAGACGTACGAGCAGTACTTC. Translated: CASSLGSKTYEQYF.

The chain joins TRBV4-1 to TRBJ2-6; D is possibly TRBD1 (5 bases). Germline V gene lookup returns CDR1 MGHRA and CDR2 YSYEKL. Trimming cost V 5 bases and J 2 bases, with 10 bases left between them. The CDR3 has 15 amino acids. CDR3 nucleotide sequence: TGCGCCAGCAGCGAATTAGGGGCTGGGGCCAACGTCCTGACTTTC. Translating gives CASSELGAGANVLTF.

The gene calls are TRBV12-3 or TRBV12-4 and TRBJ2-1, with 8 bases that match TRBD2. This CDR3 has 20 residues. After removal of 1 base from V and 4 bases from J, the junction contained 18 bases not matched to a gene. The CDR3 region is CASSLVGRPGGGGLYNEQFF. CDR3 in DNA: TGTGCCAGCAGTTTAGTGGGTCGACCCGGGGGGGGAGGATTATACAATGAGCAGTTCTTC.

This clonotype turned up a few times. The chain couples TRBV12-3 or TRBV12-4 to TRBJ2-1; 10 positions agree with TRBD2. The junction had 10 bases not matched to a gene; V was cut back by 3 bases and J by 14 bases. The CDR3 is made up of 14 amino acids. The CDR3 DNA follows: TGTGCCAGCAGTTTCGGCTCTAGCGGGAGTAACGAGTTCTTC. It translates to CASSFGSSGSNEFF.

The CDR3 loop reads CSANTGTQNEQYF. DNA of the CDR3: TGCAGTGCTAACACCGGGACTCAGAACGAGCAGTACTTC. The chain uses TRBV20-1 and TRBJ2-7; D may be TRBD2 (6 bases). The germline gives CDR1 DFQATT, CDR2 SNEGSKA (reference sequence). The V and J ends lost 4 bases and 5 bases respectively, with 15 bases between them. The CDR3 is 13 residues long.

In its sample, this clonotype was seen a few times. V and J are TRBV10-3 and TRBJ2-6; 7 bases are a match to TRBD2. The germline CDR1 and CDR2 sequences are ENHRY and SYGVKD. CDR3 length equals 16 residues. With 10 bases clipped from V and 1 base from J, the junction kept 10 bases outside the gene matches. The CDR3 DNA sequence: TGTGCCACCCGGGGGAGGCGGGAGTCTGGGGCCAACGTCCTGACTTTC. This codes for CATRGRRESGANVLTF.

This chain links TRBV20-1 with TRBJ2-5; tentative D call: TRBD2 (5 bases). Per the germline V gene, CDR1 is DFQATT and CDR2 is SNEGSKA (reference sequence). The CDR3 has 14 residues. V lost 6 bases and J 5 bases, leaving 19 bases between the germline ends. In DNA form, the CDR3 reads TGCAGTGCACCCGGACTGGGAGATCCGGAGACCCAGTACTTC. Its translation: CSAPGLGDPETQYF.